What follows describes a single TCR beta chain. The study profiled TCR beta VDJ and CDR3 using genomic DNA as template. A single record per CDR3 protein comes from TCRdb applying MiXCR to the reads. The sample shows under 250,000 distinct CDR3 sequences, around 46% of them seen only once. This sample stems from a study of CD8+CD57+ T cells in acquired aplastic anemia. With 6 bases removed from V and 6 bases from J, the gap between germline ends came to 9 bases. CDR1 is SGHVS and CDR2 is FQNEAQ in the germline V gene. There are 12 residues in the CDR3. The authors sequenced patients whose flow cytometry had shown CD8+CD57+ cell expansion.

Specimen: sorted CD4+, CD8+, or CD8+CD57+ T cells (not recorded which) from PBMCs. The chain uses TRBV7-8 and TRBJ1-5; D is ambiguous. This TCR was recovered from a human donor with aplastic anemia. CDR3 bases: TGTGCCAGCAGTCGCCCCGGTCAGCCCCAGCATTTT. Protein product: CASSRPGQPQHF.